This entry concerns a single T cell receptor beta chain. The data are from a study of CD8+ T cells in alopecia areata. Treatment reported: oral pan-JAK inhibitor, 5-10 mg twice daily. RNA extraction and reverse transcription yielded cDNA as sequencing template. Repertoires were generated with immunoSEQ multiplex PCR, while TCRdb's copy carries only in-frame clones and drops some. The sample lists about 300,000 clones, 58% occurring once. The sample here was CD4+ T cells sorted from blood, taken at week 24, from a patient treated with tofacitinib. The receptor was derived from a human donor with alopecia areata.

The CDR3 region is CASTWRDNQPQHF. The CDR3 DNA is TGTGCCAGCACCTGGAGAGACAATCAGCCCCAGCATTTT. J is TRBJ1-5 and V is TRBV28, with D unresolved. Per germline, CDR1 MDHEN and CDR2 SYDVKM. V lost 7 bases and J 3 bases, leaving 10 bases between the germline ends. The CDR3 has 13 amino acids.